A selection of T cell receptor beta chains follows, all from one sample in a study of blood T cells in healthy people across ages. One entry per CDR3 protein results from TCRdb running MiXCR on the 5' RACE reads. Counted here are about a million distinct CDR3 sequences, approximately 38% occurring once; the ten biggest clones make up 13%. The sample consisted of blood. The receptors come from a man aged 18 to 30 in good health. Each CDR3 is given with its conserved first and last residue. Fields, in order: V gene, clone size, J gene, CDR3 protein. The size of a clone is reported for some rows only, either as once, few or many, or as a class for expanded clones.

v_gene: TRBV27
abundance: few
j_gene: TRBJ1-2
CDR3aa: CASSRTGSFDADGYTF

v_gene: TRBV5-1
abundance: many
j_gene: TRBJ2-3
CDR3aa: CASIGNTDTQYF

v_gene: TRBV27
abundance: few
j_gene: TRBJ2-2
CDR3aa: CASTTLAGELFF

v_gene: TRBV6-6
abundance: NA
j_gene: TRBJ1-6
CDR3aa: CASSPPGQSSYNSPLHF

v_gene: TRBV12-5
abundance: few
j_gene: TRBJ2-1
CDR3aa: CASGLNNEQFF

v_gene: TRBV10-3
abundance: few
j_gene: TRBJ1-1
CDR3aa: CAIRGTGVATEAFF

v_gene: TRBV2
abundance: NA
j_gene: TRBJ1-5
CDR3aa: CASSDRRAAQPQHF

v_gene: TRBV6-2/TRBV6-3
abundance: NA
j_gene: TRBJ1-5
CDR3aa: CASTLGVGQPQHF

v_gene: TRBV12-3/TRBV12-4
abundance: few
j_gene: TRBJ1-4
CDR3aa: CASSLGSGATNEKLFF

v_gene: TRBV15
abundance: few
j_gene: TRBJ2-4
CDR3aa: CATSPRAKNIQYF

v_gene: TRBV12-3/TRBV12-4
abundance: NA
j_gene: TRBJ1-2
CDR3aa: CASNRGQYYGYTF

v_gene: TRBV3-1
abundance: NA
j_gene: TRBJ2-1
CDR3aa: CASSQDADEQFF

v_gene: TRBV4-1
abundance: NA
j_gene: TRBJ2-7
CDR3aa: CASSQNRVFSEQYF

v_gene: TRBV10-3
abundance: NA
j_gene: TRBJ1-5
CDR3aa: CAIRGREDQPQHF

v_gene: TRBV10-3
abundance: NA
j_gene: TRBJ1-1
CDR3aa: CAVSQGTEAFF

v_gene: TRBV20-1
abundance: NA
j_gene: TRBJ2-1
CDR3aa: CSAGQASGPGEQFF

v_gene: TRBV12-3/TRBV12-4
abundance: many
j_gene: TRBJ2-4
CDR3aa: CASSLERGNIQYF

v_gene: TRBV20-1
abundance: few
j_gene: TRBJ2-1
CDR3aa: CSAMTGTYPTEQFF

v_gene: TRBV7-2
abundance: NA
j_gene: TRBJ2-3
CDR3aa: CASSLLASGASTDTQYF

v_gene: TRBV24-1
abundance: NA
j_gene: TRBJ2-2
CDR3aa: CATSHVIRRTGGQDGNTGELFF

v_gene: TRBV5-1
abundance: many
j_gene: TRBJ1-2
CDR3aa: CASSLTGGNDGYTF

v_gene: TRBV9
abundance: NA
j_gene: TRBJ1-5
CDR3aa: CASSVGENQPQHF

v_gene: TRBV7-9
abundance: NA
j_gene: TRBJ1-4
CDR3aa: CASSTGPYRGANEKLFF

v_gene: TRBV5-1
abundance: NA
j_gene: TRBJ2-1
CDR3aa: CASSLDRAASYNEQFF

v_gene: TRBV27
abundance: NA
j_gene: TRBJ1-4
CDR3aa: CAGSDKTGANEKLFF

v_gene: TRBV3-1
abundance: NA
j_gene: TRBJ1-1
CDR3aa: CASRQGWNTEAFF

v_gene: TRBV2
abundance: NA
j_gene: TRBJ1-2
CDR3aa: CASSAGAPNYGYTF

v_gene: TRBV12-3/TRBV12-4
abundance: few
j_gene: TRBJ1-2
CDR3aa: CASSLAGPSDRYTF

v_gene: TRBV10-3
abundance: NA
j_gene: TRBJ2-3
CDR3aa: CAISESVRDRATDTQYF

v_gene: TRBV27
abundance: NA
j_gene: TRBJ1-2
CDR3aa: CASSSGLFGDYTF

v_gene: TRBV2
abundance: NA
j_gene: TRBJ1-1
CDR3aa: CASSEMDRGRPLNTEAFF

v_gene: TRBV20-1
abundance: few
j_gene: TRBJ2-5
CDR3aa: CSASGLWTGQETQYF

v_gene: TRBV2
abundance: NA
j_gene: TRBJ1-5
CDR3aa: CASSEIFGARSNQPQHF

v_gene: TRBV12-3/TRBV12-4
abundance: few
j_gene: TRBJ2-2
CDR3aa: CASSFRQNTGELFF

v_gene: TRBV19
abundance: few
j_gene: TRBJ1-5
CDR3aa: CASSMTGNQPQHF

v_gene: TRBV4-1
abundance: NA
j_gene: TRBJ1-4
CDR3aa: CASSQKDGSIEEKLFF

v_gene: TRBV12-5
abundance: NA
j_gene: TRBJ1-2
CDR3aa: CASGLVGAADGYTF

v_gene: TRBV4-1
abundance: few
j_gene: TRBJ1-1
CDR3aa: CASRQNVGGSEAFF

v_gene: TRBV7-3
abundance: NA
j_gene: TRBJ1-1
CDR3aa: CASSKQGANTEAFF

v_gene: TRBV20-1
abundance: NA
j_gene: TRBJ2-1
CDR3aa: CSASNLRDRGDEQFF

v_gene: TRBV4-2
abundance: few
j_gene: TRBJ2-7
CDR3aa: CASSQDGIRQGSPYEQYF

v_gene: TRBV13
abundance: NA
j_gene: TRBJ1-1
CDR3aa: CASSFTGRGYTEAFF

v_gene: TRBV14
abundance: NA
j_gene: TRBJ1-6
CDR3aa: CASSPLTRGGNSPPHF

v_gene: TRBV4-1
abundance: NA
j_gene: TRBJ2-2
CDR3aa: CASSQEVGNTGELFF

v_gene: TRBV5-1
abundance: few
j_gene: TRBJ1-2
CDR3aa: CASSFAGTRNYGYTF

v_gene: TRBV4-3
abundance: NA
j_gene: TRBJ2-7
CDR3aa: CASSQVSSDNEQYF

v_gene: TRBV11-2
abundance: NA
j_gene: TRBJ1-6
CDR3aa: CASSLHNRQGGYNSPLHF

v_gene: TRBV10-3
abundance: many
j_gene: TRBJ2-3
CDR3aa: CAISGETSTDTQYF

v_gene: TRBV2
abundance: NA
j_gene: TRBJ2-5
CDR3aa: CASRAVWTSGGSQETQYF

v_gene: TRBV6-5
abundance: NA
j_gene: TRBJ1-1
CDR3aa: CASSHTPTGNTEAFF

v_gene: TRBV6-5
abundance: few
j_gene: TRBJ2-7
CDR3aa: CASGTGYYEQYF

v_gene: TRBV6-1
abundance: few
j_gene: TRBJ2-3
CDR3aa: CASSGIAGVLDTQYF

v_gene: TRBV7-2
abundance: few
j_gene: TRBJ1-1
CDR3aa: CASSLPSRGGARTEAFF

v_gene: TRBV10-3
abundance: NA
j_gene: TRBJ1-1
CDR3aa: CAISGTGGKAEAFF

v_gene: TRBV4-2
abundance: many
j_gene: TRBJ2-3
CDR3aa: CASSPLPPSGEWGTQYF